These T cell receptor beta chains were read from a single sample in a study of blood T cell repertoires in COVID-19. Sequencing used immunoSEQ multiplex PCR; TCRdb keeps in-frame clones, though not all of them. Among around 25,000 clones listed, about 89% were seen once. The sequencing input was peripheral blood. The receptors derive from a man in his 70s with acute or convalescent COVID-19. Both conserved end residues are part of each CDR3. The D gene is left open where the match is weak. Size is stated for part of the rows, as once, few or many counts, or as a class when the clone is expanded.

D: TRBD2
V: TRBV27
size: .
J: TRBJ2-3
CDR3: CASSFTSLAGGRAGTQYF
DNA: TGTGCCAGCAGTTTTACCTCACTAGCGGGGGGGCGCGCTGGTACGCAGTATTTT

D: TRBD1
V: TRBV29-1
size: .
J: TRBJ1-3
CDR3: CSVEWTGSGNTIYF
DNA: TGCAGCGTTGAGTGGACAGGGTCTGGAAACACCATATATTTT

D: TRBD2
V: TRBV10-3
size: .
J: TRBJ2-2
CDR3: CAISDEAGGTGELFF
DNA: TGTGCCATCAGTGATGAAGCGGGGGGAACCGGGGAGCTGTTTTTT

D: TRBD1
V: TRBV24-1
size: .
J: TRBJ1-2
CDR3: CATSDPGTGNYGYTF
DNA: TGTGCCACCAGTGACCCCGGGACAGGGAACTATGGCTACACCTTC

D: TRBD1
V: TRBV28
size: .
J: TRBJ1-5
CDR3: CASSLGQVDQPQHF
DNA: TGTGCCAGCAGTCTGGGACAGGTGGATCAGCCCCAGCATTTT

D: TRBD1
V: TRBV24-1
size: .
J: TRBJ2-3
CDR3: CATSDTMDRATDTQYF
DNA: TGTGCCACCAGTGATACGATGGACAGGGCCACAGATACGCAGTATTTT

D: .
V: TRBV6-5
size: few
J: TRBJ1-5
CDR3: CASRKQLSNQPQHF
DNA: TGTGCCAGCAGAAAACAGCTTAGCAATCAGCCCCAGCATTTT

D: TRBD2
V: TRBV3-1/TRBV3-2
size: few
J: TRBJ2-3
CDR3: CASSQESGGAGDTQYF
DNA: TGTGCCAGCAGCCAAGAAAGCGGGGGGGCCGGAGATACGCAGTATTTT

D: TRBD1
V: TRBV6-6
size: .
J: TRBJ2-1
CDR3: CASSLPGGNEQFF
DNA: TGTGCCAGCAGTTTACCAGGGGGAAATGAGCAGTTCTTC

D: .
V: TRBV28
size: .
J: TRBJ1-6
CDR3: CASRDQWRGPPLHF
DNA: TGTGCCAGCAGGGACCAATGGAGGGGTCCACCCCTCCACTTT

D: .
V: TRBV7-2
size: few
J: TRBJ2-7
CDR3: CASSSAYEQYF
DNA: TGTGCCAGCAGCTCCGCCTACGAGCAGTACTTC

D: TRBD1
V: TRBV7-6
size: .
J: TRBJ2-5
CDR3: CASSLVGQVQETQYF
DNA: TGTGCCAGCAGCCTTGTAGGACAGGTACAAGAGACCCAGTACTTC

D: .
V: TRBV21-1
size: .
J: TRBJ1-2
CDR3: CASSKAQEGFRCSGYTF
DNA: TGTGCCAGCAGCAAAGCGCAGGAGGGGTTCCGTTGTTCCGGCTACACCTTC

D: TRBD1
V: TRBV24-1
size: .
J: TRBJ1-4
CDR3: CATSDPNRGGFEKLFF
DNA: TGTGCCACCAGTGACCCAAACAGGGGAGGATTTGAAAAACTGTTTTTT

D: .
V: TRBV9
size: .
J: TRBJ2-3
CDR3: CASSVGEYADTQYF
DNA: TGTGCCAGCAGCGTAGGAGAGTACGCGGATACGCAGTATTTT

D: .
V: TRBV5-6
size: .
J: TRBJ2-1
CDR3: CASSPGAASGAAYSEQFF
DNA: TGTGCCAGCAGCCCAGGGGCAGCCTCCGGGGCTGCTTATTCTGAGCAGTTCTTC

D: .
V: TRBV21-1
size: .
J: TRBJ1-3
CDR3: CASSLRDSSGNTIYF
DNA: TGTGCCAGCAGCCTAAGGGACAGCTCTGGAAACACCATATATTTT

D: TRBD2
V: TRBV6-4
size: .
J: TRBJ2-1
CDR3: CASSVQSTALRTSYNEQFF
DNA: TGTGCCAGCAGTGTTCAGTCTACGGCCCTCCGGACTAGCTACAATGAGCAGTTCTTC

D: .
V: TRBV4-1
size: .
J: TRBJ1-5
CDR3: CASSQGVRDNNQPQHF
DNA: TGCGCCAGCAGCCAAGGCGTCCGGGACAACAATCAGCCCCAGCATTTT

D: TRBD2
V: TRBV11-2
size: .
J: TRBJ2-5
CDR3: CASSRNSGGMETQYF
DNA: TGTGCCAGCAGTCGGAATAGCGGGGGGATGGAGACCCAGTACTTC

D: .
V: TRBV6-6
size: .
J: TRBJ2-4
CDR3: CASSTGVENIQYF
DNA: TGTGCCAGCAGTACAGGTGTTGAAAACATTCAGTACTTC

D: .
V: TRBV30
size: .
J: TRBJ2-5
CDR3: CAWSTRKETQYF
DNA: TGTGCCTGGAGTACCAGGAAAGAGACCCAGTACTTC

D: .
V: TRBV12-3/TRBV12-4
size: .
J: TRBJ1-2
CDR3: CASSTRGFGTF
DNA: TGTGCCAGCAGTACCAGGGGATTCGGCACCTTC

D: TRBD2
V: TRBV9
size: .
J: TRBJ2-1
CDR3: CASSPTSGTHSEQFF
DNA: TGTGCCAGCAGCCCCACTAGCGGGACCCACAGTGAGCAGTTCTTC

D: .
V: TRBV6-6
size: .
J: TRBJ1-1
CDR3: CASLDRKNTEAFF
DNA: TGTGCCAGCCTGGACAGAAAGAACACTGAAGCTTTCTTT

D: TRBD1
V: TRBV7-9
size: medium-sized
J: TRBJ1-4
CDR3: CASRRQGTNEKLFF
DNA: TGTGCCAGCAGGCGACAGGGAACTAATGAAAAACTGTTTTTT

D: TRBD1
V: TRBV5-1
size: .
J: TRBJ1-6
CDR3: CASSLSRGRGSPLHF
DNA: TGCGCCAGCAGCTTGAGCAGGGGGCGAGGTTCACCCCTCCACTTT

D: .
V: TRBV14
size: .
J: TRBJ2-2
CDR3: CASSQHQGPRWTGELFF
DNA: TGTGCCAGCAGCCAACACCAGGGCCCGCGATGGACCGGGGAGCTGTTTTTT

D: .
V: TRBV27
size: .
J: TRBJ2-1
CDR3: CASSRLGNEQFF
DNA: TGTGCCAGCAGCCGACTAGGCAATGAGCAGTTCTTC

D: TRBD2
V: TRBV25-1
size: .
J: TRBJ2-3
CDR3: CASSDLGGRSVADTQYF
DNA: TGTGCCAGCAGTGACCTTGGCGGGAGGTCCGTCGCAGATACGCAGTATTTT

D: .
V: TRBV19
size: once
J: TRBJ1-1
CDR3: CASSHSGGDTEAFF
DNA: TGTGCCAGTAGCCATTCCGGGGGGGACACTGAAGCTTTCTTT

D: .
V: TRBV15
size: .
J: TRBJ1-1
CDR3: CATSTPGGSEAFF
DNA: TGTGCCACCAGCACCCCCGGGGGTTCTGAAGCTTTCTTT

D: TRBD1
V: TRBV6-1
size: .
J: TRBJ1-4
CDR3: CASSGQIQGARTANEKLFF
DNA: TGTGCCAGCAGTGGGCAAATACAGGGGGCAAGGACGGCTAATGAAAAACTGTTTTTT

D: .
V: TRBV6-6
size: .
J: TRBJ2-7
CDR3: CASSRTLTAPRMNEQYF
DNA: TGTGCCAGCAGTCGAACCTTGACAGCCCCCAGAATGAACGAGCAGTACTTC

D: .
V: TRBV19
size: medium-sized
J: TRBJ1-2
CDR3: CASSIDLRSPSYTF
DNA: TGTGCCAGTAGTATAGATCTGAGGAGCCCGTCCTACACCTTC

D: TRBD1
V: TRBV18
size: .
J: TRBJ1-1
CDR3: CASILRTGGPEAFF
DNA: TGTGCCAGTATCCTAAGGACAGGGGGCCCTGAAGCTTTCTTT

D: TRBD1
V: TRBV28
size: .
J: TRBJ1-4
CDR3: CASSLYRQGADNEKLFF
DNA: TGTGCCAGCAGTTTATACCGACAGGGGGCGGATAATGAAAAACTGTTTTTT

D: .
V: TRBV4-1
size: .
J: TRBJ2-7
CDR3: CASSQGRARDEQYF
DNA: TGCGCCAGCAGCCAAGGACGGGCCAGGGACGAGCAGTACTTC

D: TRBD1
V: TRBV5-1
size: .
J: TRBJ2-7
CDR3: CASSLGQGNLGEQYF
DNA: TGCGCCAGCAGCTTGGGACAGGGGAATCTCGGCGAGCAGTACTTC

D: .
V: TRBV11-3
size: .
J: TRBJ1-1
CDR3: CASSPGGRGNTEAFF
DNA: TGTGCCAGCAGCCCGGGGGGGCGCGGGAACACTGAAGCTTTCTTT

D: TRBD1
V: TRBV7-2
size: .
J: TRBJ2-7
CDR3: CASSLVRDSPQYF
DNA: TGTGCCAGCAGCTTAGTCCGGGACAGCCCACAGTACTTC

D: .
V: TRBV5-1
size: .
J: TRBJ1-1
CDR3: CASSLVFGLNTEAFF
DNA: TGCGCCAGCAGCTTGGTTTTTGGGCTGAACACTGAAGCTTTCTTT

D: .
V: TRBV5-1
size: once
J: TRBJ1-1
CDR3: CASSLNRMNTEAFF
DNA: TGCGCCAGCAGCTTAAACAGAATGAACACTGAAGCTTTCTTT

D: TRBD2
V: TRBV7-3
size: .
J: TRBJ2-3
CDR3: CASSLGLVSDTQYF
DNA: TGTGCCAGCAGCTTGGGACTAGTATCAGATACGCAGTATTTT

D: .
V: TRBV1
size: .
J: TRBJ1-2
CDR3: CTSGQDRLGYTF
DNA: TGCACCAGCGGCCAGGACAGGCTGGGCTACACCTTC

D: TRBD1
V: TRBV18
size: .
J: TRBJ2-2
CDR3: CASSRDSTNTGELFF
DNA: TGTGCCAGCTCACGGGACAGTACGAACACCGGGGAGCTGTTTTTT

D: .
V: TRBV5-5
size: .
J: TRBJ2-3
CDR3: CASSLEGGTDTQYF
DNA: TGTGCCAGCAGCTTGGAAGGGGGAACAGATACGCAGTATTTT

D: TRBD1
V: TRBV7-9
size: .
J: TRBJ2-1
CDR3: CASSSGTGIYNEQFF
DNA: TGTGCCAGCAGCTCCGGGACAGGGATCTACAATGAGCAGTTCTTC

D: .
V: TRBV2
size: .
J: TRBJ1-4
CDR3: CAGQDSAALFF
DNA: TGTGCCGGCCAGGACAGTGCGGCACTGTTTTTT

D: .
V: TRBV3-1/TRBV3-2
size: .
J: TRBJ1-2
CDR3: CASSQGREVDYGYTF
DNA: TGTGCCAGCAGCCAAGGCAGGGAGGTTGACTATGGCTACACCTTC

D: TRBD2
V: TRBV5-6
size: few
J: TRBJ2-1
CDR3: CASNQAGAYYNEQFF
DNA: TGTGCCAGCAACCAAGCGGGGGCCTACTACAATGAGCAGTTCTTC

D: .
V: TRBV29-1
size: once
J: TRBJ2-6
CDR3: CSAHDREDGANVLTF
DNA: TGCAGCGCCCATGACAGGGAGGATGGGGCCAACGTCCTGACTTTC

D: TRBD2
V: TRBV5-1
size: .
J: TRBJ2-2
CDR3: CASSRPPGLASGELFF
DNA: TGCGCCAGCAGCCGACCGCCGGGACTAGCGAGCGGGGAGCTGTTTTTT

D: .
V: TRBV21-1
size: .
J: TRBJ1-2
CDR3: CASSKAREGEGSGYTF
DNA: TGTGCCAGCAGCAAAGCGCGGGAGGGGGAGGGGTCCGGCTACACCTTC